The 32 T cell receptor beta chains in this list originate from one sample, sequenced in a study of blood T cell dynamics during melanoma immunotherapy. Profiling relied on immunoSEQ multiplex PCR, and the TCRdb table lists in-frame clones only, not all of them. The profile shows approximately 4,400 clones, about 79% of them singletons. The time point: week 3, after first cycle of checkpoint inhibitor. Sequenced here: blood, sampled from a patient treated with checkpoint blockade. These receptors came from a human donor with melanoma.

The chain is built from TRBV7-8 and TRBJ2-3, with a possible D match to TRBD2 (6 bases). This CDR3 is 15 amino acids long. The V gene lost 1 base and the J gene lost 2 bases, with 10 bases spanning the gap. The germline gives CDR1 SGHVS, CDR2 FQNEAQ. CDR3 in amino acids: CASSLDGGITDTQYF. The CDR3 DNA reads TGTGCCAGCAGCTTAGACGGGGGAATCACAGATACGCAGTATTTT.

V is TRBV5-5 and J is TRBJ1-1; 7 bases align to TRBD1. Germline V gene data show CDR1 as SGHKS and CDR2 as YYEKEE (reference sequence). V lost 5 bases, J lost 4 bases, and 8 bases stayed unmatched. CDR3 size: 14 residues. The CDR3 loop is CASRGGAWSTEAFF. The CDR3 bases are TGTGCCAGCAGAGGGGGCGCGTGGAGCACTGAAGCTTTCTTT.

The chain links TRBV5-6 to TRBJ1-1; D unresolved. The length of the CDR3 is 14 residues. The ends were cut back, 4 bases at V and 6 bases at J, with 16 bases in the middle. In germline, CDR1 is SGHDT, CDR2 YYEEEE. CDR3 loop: CASSDRTVSAEAFF. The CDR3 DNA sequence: TGTGCCAGCAGCGATCGGACGGTAAGCGCTGAAGCTTTCTTT.

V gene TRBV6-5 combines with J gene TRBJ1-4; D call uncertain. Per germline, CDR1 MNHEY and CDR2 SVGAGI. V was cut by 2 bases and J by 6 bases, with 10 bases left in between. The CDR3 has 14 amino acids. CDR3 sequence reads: CASSYEGSYEKLFF. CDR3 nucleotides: TGTGCCAGCAGTTACGAGGGTTCTTATGAAAAACTGTTTTTT.

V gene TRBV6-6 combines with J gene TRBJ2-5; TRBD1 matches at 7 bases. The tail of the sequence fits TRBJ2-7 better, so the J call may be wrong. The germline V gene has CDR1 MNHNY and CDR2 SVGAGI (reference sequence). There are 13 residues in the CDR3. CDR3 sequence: CASSVGQIYEQYF. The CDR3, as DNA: TGTGCCAGCAGTGTGGGACAGATCTACGAGCAGTACTTC.

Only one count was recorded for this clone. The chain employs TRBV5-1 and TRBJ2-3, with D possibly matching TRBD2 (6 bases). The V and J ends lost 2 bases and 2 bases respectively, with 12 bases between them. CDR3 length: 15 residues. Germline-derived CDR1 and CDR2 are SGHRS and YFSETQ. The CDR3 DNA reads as TGCGCCAGCAGCTTCGGTAGCGGCTACACAGATACGCAGTATTTT. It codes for CASSFGSGYTDTQYF.

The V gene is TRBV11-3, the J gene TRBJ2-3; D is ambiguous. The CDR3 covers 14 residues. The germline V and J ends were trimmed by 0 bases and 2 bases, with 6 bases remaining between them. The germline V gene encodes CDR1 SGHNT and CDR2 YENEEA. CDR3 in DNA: TGTGCCAGCAGCTTAGAGGCATACACAGATACGCAGTATTTT. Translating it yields CASSLEAYTDTQYF. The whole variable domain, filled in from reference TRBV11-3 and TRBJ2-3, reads EAGVVQSPRYKIIEKKQPVAFWCNPISGHNTLYWYLQNLGQGPELLIRYENEEAVDDSQLPKDRFSAERLKGVDSTLKIQPAELGDSAVYLCASSLEAYTDTQYFGPGTRLTVL.

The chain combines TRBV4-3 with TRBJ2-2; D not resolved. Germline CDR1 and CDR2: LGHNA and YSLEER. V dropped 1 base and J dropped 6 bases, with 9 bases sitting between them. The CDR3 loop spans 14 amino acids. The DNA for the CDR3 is TGCGCCAGCAGCCAAGGGGGTATACCCGGGGAGCTGTTTTTT. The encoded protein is CASSQGGIPGELFF.

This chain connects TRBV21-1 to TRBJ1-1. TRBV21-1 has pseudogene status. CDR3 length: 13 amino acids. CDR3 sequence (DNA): TGTGCCAGCAGCAAAAGAGAGAACACTGAAGCTTTCTTT. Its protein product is CASSKRENTEAFF.

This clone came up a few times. In DNA form, the CDR3 reads TGTGCCAGCAGTCCCACAGGGGGTAGGACTGAAGCTTTCTTT. It translates to CASSPTGGRTEAFF. The chain has TRBV6-6 and TRBJ1-1; 8 bases line up with TRBD1. The length of the CDR3 is 14 residues. V was pared by 5 bases and J by 5 bases, with 7 bases of the junction left unmatched. The germline gives CDR1 MNHNY, CDR2 SVGAGI (reference sequence).

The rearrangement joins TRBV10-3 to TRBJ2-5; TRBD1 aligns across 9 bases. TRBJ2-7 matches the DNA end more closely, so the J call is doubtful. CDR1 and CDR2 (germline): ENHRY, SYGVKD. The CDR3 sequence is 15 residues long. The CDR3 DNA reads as TGTGCCATCAGTGAGTCGATGGACAGGGGCCACGAGCAGTACTTC. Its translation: CAISESMDRGHEQYF.

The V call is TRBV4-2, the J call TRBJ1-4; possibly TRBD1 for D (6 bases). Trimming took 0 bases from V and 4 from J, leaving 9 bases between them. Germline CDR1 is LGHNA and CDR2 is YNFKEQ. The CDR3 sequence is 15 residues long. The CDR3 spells CASSQEGQVNEKLFF. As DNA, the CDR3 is TGTGCCAGCAGCCAAGAGGGACAAGTTAATGAAAAACTGTTTTTT.

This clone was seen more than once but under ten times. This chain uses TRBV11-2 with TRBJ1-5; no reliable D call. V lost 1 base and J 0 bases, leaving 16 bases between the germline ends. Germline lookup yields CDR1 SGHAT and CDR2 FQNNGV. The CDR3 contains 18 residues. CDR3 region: CASSLGGRAAYSNQPQHF. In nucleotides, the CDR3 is TGTGCCAGCAGCTTAGGCGGGCGGGCAGCGTATAGCAATCAGCCCCAGCATTTT.

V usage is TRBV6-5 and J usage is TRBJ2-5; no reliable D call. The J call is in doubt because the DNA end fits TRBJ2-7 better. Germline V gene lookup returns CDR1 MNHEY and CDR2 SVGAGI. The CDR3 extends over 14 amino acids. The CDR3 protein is CASSRSQSSYEQYF. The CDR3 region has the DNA TGTGCCAGCAGTCGATCCCAGAGCTCCTACGAGCAGTACTTC.

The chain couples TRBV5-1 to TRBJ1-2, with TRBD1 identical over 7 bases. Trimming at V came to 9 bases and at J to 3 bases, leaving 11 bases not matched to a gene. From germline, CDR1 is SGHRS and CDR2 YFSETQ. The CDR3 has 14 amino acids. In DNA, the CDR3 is TGCGCCACCCGGACGGGGCAGGGGGACTATGGCTACACCTTC. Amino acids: CATRTGQGDYGYTF.

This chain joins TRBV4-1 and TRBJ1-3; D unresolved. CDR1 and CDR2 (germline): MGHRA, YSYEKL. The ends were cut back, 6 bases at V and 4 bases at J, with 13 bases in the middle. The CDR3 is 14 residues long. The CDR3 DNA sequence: TGCGCCAGCAGGGGGTGGACTAAAGGAAACACCATATATTTT. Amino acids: CASRGWTKGNTIYF.

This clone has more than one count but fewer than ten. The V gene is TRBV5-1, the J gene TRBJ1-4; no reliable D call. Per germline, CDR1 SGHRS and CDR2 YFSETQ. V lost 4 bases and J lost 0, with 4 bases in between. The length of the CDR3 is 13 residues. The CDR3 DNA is TGCGCCAGCAGCGTTGCAACTAATGAAAAACTGTTTTTT. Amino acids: CASSVATNEKLFF.

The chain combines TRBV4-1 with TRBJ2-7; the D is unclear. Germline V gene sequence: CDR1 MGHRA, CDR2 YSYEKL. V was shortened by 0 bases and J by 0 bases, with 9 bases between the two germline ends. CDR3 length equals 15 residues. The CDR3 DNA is TGCGCCAGCAGCCAAGAGGTTCACACCTCCTACGAGCAGTACTTC. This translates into CASSQEVHTSYEQYF.

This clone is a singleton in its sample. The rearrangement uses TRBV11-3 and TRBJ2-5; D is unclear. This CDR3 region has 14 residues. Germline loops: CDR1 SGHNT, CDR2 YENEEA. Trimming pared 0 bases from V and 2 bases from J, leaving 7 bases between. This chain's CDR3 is CASSLEYSQETQYF. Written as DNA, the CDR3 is TGTGCCAGCAGCTTAGAGTACAGTCAAGAGACCCAGTACTTC.

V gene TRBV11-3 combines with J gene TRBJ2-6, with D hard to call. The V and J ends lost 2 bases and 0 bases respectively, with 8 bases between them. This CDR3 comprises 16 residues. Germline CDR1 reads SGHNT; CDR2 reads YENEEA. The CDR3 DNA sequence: TGTGCCAGCAGCTTAAATGGTTTCTCTGGGGCCAACGTCCTGACTTTC. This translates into CASSLNGFSGANVLTF. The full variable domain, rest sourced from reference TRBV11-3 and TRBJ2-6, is EAGVVQSPRYKIIEKKQPVAFWCNPISGHNTLYWYLQNLGQGPELLIRYENEEAVDDSQLPKDRFSAERLKGVDSTLKIQPAELGDSAVYLCASSLNGFSGANVLTFGAGSRLTVL.

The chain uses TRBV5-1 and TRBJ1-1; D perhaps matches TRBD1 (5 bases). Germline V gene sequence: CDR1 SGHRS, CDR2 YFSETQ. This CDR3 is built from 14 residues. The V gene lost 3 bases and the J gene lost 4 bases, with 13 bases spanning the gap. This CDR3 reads CASSSTAGGTEAFF. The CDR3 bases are TGCGCCAGCAGCTCGACAGCAGGTGGCACTGAAGCTTTCTTT.

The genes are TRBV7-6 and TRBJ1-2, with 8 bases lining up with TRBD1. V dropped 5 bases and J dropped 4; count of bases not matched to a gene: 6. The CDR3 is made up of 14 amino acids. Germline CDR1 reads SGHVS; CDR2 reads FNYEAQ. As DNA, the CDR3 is TGTGCCAGCAGCCACGGGACAGGAGCCTATGGCTACACCTTC. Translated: CASSHGTGAYGYTF. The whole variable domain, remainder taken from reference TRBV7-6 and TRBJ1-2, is GAGVSQSPRYKVTKRGQDVALRCDPISGHVSLYWYRQALGQGPEFLTYFNYEAQQDKSGLPNDRFSAERPEGSISTLTIQRTEQRDSAMYRCASSHGTGAYGYTFGSGTRLTVV.

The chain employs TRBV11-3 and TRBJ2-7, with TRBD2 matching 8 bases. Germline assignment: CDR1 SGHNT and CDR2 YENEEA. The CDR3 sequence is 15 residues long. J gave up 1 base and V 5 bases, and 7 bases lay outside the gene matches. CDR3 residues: CASSPTGGASYEQYF. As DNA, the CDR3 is TGTGCCAGCAGCCCTACCGGGGGGGCGTCCTACGAGCAGTACTTC. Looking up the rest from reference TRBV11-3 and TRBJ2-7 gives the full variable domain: EAGVVQSPRYKIIEKKQPVAFWCNPISGHNTLYWYLQNLGQGPELLIRYENEEAVDDSQLPKDRFSAERLKGVDSTLKIQPAELGDSAVYLCASSPTGGASYEQYFGPGTRLTVT.

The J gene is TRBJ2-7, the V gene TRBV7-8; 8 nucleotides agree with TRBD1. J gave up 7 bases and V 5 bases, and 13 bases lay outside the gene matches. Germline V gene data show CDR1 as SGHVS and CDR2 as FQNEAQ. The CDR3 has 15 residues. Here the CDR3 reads CASSDRQGKAREQYF. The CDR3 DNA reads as TGTGCCAGCAGCGACCGACAGGGGAAAGCGAGGGAGCAGTACTTC.

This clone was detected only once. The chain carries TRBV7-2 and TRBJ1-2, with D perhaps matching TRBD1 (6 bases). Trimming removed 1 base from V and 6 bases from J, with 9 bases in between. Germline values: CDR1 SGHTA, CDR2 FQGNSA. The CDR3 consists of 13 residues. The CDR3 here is CASSLVQGNGYTF. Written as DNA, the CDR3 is TGTGCCAGCAGCTTAGTGCAGGGGAATGGCTACACCTTC.

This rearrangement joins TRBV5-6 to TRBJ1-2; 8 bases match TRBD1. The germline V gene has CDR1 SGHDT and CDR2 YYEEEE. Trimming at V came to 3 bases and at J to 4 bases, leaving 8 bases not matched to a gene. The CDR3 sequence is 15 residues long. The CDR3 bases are TGTGCCAGCAGCTCCCAGGGGGCGCGGGGCTATGGCTACACCTTC. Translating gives CASSSQGARGYGYTF.

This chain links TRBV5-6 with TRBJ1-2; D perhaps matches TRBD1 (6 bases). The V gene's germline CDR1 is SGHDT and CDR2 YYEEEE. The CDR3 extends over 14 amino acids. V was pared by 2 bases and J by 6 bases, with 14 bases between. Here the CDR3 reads CASSLVVRGDGYTF. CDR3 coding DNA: TGTGCCAGCAGCTTAGTTGTCAGGGGAGATGGCTACACCTTC.

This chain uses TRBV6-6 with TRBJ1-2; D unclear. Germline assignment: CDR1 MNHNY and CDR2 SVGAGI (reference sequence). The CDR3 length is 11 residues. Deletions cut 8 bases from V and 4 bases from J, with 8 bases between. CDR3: CASQRGYGYTF. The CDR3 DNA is TGTGCCAGCCAACGAGGCTATGGCTACACCTTC.

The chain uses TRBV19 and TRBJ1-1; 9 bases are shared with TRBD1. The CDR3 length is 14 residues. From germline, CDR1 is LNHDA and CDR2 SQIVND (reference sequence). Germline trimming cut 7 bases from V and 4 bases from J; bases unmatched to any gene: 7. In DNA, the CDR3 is TGTGCCAGTAATACAGGGGGCTTGAGCACTGAAGCTTTCTTT. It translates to CASNTGGLSTEAFF.

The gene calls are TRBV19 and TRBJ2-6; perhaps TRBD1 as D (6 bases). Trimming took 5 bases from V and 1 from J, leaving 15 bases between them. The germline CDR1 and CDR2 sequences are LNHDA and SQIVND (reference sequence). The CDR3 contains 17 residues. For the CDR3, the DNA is TGTGCCAGTAGTCGGACAGAGGGAACTTCTGGGGCCAACGTCCTGACTTTC. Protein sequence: CASSRTEGTSGANVLTF.

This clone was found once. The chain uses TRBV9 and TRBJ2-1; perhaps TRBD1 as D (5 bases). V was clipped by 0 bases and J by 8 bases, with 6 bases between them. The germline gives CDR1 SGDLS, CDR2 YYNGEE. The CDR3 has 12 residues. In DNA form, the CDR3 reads TGTGCCAGCAGCGTAGTAGGGGATGAGCAGTTCTTC. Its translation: CASSVVGDEQFF.

CDR3 protein: CASLGTGGSVLGYTF. DNA for the CDR3: TGTGCCAGCCTAGGGACAGGGGGCAGCGTCCTCGGCTACACCTTC. The chain is built from TRBV2 and TRBJ1-2; TRBD1 agrees at 12 bases. The V gene's germline CDR1 is SNHLY and CDR2 FYNNEI. The CDR3 loop spans 15 amino acids. Trimming cost V 8 bases and J 8 bases; bases outside gene matches: 12.